The 10 T cell receptor beta chains below all came from one sample that was sequenced in a study of T cells in Graves' hyperthyroidism and ophthalmopathy. TCR beta CDR3 regions were amplified from RNA. An initial round of RT-PCR targeting the TCR CDR3 relied on the HTBI primer set. TCRdb processed the multiplex PCR reads anew with MiXCR; each CDR3 protein has one entry. The table records approximately 360,000 distinct CDR3 sequences, around 16% of them present only once. The sequenced material came from blood. These receptors were obtained from a woman under 30 with Graves' hyperthyroidism that later progressed to Graves' ophthalmopathy.

This chain joins TRBV12-3 or TRBV12-4 and TRBJ2-3; the match to TRBD2 covers 8 bases. J gave up 2 bases and V 6 bases, and 28 bases lay outside the gene matches. The CDR3 loop spans 22 amino acids. As DNA, the CDR3 is TGTGCCAGCAGCCTGAACAGGAGGGGCCTGGTGCCAAGCGGGAGTACCACAGATACGCAGTATTTT. Residues: CASSLNRRGLVPSGSTTDTQYF.

This clonotype was seen ten or more times. The chain has TRBV28 and TRBJ2-6; D is perhaps TRBD2 (5 bases). The V and J ends lost 5 bases and 4 bases respectively, with 9 bases between them. Germline loops: CDR1 MDHEN, CDR2 SYDVKM. CDR3 length: 14 amino acids. DNA for the CDR3: TGTGCCAGCAGTGCCTCGGGGGGGGCCAACGTCCTGACTTTC. It codes for CASSASGGANVLTF.

There are many counts of this clonotype. V usage is TRBV7-2 and J usage is TRBJ1-5; D uncertain. CDR1 and CDR2 from the germline V gene are SGHTA and FQGNSA. The CDR3 spans 14 residues. V gave up 1 base and J gave up 0 bases, with 4 bases separating them. The CDR3 DNA reads as TGTGCCAGCAGCTTAGAATATAGCAATCAGCCCCAGCATTTT. This translates into CASSLEYSNQPQHF.

This clonotype appeared many times. One junction end does not reproduce the germline sequence, and a read error may be involved. The gene calls are TRBV20-1 and TRBJ2-5; D is perhaps TRBD1 (6 bases). CDR1 DFQATT and CDR2 SNEGSKA come from the germline V gene (reference sequence). The CDR3 runs to 13 residues. The CDR3 loop reads CSARPRGRETQYF. As DNA, the CDR3 is TGTAGTGCTAGACCCAGGGGTCGAGAGACCCAGTACTTC.

This clonotype was counted a few times. The J gene is TRBJ2-7, the V gene TRBV29-1; 11 bases are a match to TRBD2. CDR1 and CDR2 from the germline V gene are SQVTM and ANQGSEA. The CDR3 consists of 17 residues. J gave up 2 bases and V 1 base, and 10 bases lay outside the gene matches. CDR3 DNA sequence: TGCAGCGTTGAAGGACCTAGCGGGAGGTCCTTAACCTACGAGCAGTACTTC. It encodes CSVEGPSGRSLTYEQYF.

This sequence joins TRBV6-1 and TRBJ1-4; 7 nucleotides agree with TRBD1. CDR3 length: 13 amino acids. The germline CDR1 and CDR2 sequences are MNHNS and SASEGT. Unmatched junction bases numbered 10, after V lost 10 bases and J lost 8 bases. The DNA for the CDR3 is TGTGCCATCGGGACAGCGTCGGGAGAAAAACTGTTTTTT. It encodes CAIGTASGEKLFF.

This clonotype has ten or more counts. The CDR3 loop reads CASSGALGAGGYEQYF. As DNA, the CDR3 is TGTGCCAGCAGTGGGGCTTTAGGGGCAGGTGGCTACGAGCAGTACTTC. The rearrangement uses TRBV28 and TRBJ2-7, with a possible D match to TRBD1 (5 bases). Trimming cost V 5 bases and J 3 bases, with 20 bases left between them. Germline assignment: CDR1 MDHEN and CDR2 SYDVKM. CDR3 length: 16 amino acids.

This clonotype was seen a handful of times. J is TRBJ2-2 and V is TRBV5-6, with 7 bases identical to TRBD2. Germline loops: CDR1 SGHDT, CDR2 YYEEEE. V lost 1 base to trimming and J lost 4 bases; unmatched junction nucleotides: 7. The CDR3 is 16 amino acids. The CDR3 sequence is CASSLWRLAGTGELFF. CDR3 coding DNA: TGTGCCAGCAGCTTGTGGAGACTAGCCGGCACCGGGGAGCTGTTTTTT.

This clonotype was picked up many times. The chain employs TRBV18 and TRBJ1-4; maybe TRBD1 (5 bases). V lost 3 bases to trimming and J lost 3 bases, with 8 bases between them. Germline V CDR1 and CDR2: KGHSH, LQKENI. The CDR3 runs to 14 residues. CDR3 nucleotide sequence: TGTGCCAGCTCACCCTCGGGGGCTAATGAAAAACTGTTTTTT. Translation: CASSPSGANEKLFF.

The table lists this clonotype with a few counts. The V and J genes are TRBV24-1 and TRBJ2-2; 14 bases fit TRBD2. Trimming at V came to 4 bases and at J to 5 bases, leaving 5 bases not matched to a gene. CDR1 and CDR2 from the germline V gene are KGHDR and SFDVKD. This CDR3 comprises 17 residues. The DNA of the CDR3 is TGTGCCACCAGTGACCTGGGACTAGCGGGAGTAACCGGGGAGCTGTTTTTT. It specifies CATSDLGLAGVTGELFF.